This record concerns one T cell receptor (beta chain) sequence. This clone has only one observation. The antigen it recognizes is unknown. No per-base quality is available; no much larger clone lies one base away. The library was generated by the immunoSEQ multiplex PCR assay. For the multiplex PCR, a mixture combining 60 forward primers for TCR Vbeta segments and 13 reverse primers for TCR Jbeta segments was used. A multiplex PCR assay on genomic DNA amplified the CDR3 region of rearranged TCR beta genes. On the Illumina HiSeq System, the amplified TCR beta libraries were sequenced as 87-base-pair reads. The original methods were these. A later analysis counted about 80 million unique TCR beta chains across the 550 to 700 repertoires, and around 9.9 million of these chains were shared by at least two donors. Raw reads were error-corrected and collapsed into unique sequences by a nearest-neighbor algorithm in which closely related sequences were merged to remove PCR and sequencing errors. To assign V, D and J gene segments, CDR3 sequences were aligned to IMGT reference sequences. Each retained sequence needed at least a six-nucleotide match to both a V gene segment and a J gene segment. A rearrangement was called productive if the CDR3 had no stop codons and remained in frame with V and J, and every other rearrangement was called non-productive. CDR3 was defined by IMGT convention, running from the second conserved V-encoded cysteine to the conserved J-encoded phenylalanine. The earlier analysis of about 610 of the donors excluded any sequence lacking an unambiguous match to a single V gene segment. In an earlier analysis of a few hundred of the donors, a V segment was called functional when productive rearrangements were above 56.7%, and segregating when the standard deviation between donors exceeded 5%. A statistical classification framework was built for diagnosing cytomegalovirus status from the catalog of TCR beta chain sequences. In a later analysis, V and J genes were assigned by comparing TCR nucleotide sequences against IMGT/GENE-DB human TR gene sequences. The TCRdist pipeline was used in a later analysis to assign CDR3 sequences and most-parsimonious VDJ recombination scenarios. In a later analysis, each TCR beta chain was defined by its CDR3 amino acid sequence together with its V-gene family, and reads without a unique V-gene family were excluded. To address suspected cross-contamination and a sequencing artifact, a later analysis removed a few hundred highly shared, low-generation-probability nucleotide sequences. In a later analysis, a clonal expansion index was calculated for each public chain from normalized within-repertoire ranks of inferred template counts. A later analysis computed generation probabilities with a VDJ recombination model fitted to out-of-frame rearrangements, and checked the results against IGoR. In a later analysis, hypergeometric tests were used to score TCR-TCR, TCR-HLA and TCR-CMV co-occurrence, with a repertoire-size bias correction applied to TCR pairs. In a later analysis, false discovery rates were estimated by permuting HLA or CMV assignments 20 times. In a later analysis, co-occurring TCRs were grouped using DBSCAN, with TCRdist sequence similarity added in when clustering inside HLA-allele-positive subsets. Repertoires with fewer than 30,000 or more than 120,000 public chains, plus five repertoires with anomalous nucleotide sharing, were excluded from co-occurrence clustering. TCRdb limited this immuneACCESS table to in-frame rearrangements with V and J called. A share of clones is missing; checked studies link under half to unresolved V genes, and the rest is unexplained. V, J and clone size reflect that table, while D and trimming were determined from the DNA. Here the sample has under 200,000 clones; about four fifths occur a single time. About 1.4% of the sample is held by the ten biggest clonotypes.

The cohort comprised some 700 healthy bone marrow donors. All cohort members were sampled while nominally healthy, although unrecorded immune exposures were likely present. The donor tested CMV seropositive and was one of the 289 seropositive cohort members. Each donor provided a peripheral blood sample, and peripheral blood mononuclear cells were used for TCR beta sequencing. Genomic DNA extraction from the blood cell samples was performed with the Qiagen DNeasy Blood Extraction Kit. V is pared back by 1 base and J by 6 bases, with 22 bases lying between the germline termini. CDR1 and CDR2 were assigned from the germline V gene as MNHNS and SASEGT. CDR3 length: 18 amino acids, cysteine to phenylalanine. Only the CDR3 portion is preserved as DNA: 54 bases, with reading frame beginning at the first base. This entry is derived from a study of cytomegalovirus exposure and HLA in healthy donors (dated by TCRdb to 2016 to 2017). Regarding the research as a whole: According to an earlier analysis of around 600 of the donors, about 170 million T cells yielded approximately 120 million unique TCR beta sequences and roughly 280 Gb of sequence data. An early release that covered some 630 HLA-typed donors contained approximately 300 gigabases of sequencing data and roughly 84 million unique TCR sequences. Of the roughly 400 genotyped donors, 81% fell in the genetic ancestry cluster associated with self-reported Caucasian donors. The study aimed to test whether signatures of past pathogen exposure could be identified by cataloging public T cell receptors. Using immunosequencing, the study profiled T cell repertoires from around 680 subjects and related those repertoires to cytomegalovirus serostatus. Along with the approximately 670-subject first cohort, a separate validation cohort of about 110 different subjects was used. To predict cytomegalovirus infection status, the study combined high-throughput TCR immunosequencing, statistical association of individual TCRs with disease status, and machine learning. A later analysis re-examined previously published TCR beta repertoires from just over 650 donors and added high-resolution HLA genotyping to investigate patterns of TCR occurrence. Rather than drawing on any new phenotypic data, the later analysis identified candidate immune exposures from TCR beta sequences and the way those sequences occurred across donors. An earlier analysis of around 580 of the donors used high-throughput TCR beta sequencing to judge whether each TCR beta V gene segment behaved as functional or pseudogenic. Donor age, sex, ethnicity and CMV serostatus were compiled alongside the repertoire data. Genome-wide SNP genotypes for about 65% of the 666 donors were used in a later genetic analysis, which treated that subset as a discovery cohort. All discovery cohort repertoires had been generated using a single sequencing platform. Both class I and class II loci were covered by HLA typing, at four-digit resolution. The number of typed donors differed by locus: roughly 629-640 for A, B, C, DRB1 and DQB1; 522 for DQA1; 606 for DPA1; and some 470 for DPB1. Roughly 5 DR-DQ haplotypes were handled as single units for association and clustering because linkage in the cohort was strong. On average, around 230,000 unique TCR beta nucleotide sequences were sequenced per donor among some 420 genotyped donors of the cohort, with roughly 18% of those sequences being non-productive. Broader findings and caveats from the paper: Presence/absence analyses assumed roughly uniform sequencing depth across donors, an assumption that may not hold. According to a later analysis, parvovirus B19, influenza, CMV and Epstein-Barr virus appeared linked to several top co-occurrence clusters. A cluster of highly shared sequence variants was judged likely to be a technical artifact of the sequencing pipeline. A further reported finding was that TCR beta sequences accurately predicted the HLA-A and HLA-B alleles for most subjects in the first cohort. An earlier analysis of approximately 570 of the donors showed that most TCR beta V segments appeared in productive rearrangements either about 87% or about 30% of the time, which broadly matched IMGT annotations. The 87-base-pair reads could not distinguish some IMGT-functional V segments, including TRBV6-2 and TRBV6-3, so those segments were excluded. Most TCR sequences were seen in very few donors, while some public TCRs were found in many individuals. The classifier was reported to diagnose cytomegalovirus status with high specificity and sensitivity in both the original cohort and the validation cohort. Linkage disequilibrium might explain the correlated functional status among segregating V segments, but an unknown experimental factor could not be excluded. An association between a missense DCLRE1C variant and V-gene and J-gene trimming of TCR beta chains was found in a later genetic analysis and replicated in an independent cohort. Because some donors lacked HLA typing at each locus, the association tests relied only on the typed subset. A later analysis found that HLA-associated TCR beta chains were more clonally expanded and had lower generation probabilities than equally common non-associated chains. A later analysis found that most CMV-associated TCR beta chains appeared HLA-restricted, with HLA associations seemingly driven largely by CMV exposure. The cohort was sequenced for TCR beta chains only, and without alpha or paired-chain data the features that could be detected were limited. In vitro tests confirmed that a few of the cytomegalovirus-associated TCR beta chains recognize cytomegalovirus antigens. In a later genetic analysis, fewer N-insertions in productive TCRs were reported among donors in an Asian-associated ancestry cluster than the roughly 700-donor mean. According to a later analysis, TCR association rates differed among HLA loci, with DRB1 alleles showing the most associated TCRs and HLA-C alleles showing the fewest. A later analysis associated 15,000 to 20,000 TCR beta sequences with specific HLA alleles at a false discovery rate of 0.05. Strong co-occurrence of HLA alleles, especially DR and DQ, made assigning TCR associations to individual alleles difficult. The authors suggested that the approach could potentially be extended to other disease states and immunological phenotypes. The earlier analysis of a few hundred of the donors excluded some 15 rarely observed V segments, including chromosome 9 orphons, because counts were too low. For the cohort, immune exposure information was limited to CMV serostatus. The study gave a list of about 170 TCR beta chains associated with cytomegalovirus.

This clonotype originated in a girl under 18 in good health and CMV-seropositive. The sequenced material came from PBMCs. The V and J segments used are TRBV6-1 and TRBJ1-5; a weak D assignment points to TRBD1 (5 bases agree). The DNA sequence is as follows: TGTGCCAGCAGTGAAGGCCCCCCCACATATGTGCAGGGTCAGCCCCAGCATTTT. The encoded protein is CASSEGPPTYVQGQPQHF.